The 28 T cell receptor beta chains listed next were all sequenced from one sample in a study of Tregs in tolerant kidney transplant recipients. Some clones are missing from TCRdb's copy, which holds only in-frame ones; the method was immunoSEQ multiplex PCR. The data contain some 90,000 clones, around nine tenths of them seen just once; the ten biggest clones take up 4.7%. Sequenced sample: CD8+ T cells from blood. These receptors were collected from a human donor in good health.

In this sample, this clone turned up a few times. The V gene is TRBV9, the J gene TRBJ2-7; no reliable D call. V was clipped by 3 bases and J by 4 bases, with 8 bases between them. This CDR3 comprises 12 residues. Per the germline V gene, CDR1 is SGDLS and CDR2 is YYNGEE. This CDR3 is CASSADGYEQYF. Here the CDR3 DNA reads TGTGCCAGCAGCGCGGACGGTTACGAGCAGTACTTC.

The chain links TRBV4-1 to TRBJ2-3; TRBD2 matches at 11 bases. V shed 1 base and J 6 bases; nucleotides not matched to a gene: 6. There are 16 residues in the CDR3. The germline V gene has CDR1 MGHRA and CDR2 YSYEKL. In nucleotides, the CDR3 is TGCGCCAGCAGCCAAGTCAGTAGCGGGAGGGAGGATACGCAGTATTTT. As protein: CASSQVSSGREDTQYF.

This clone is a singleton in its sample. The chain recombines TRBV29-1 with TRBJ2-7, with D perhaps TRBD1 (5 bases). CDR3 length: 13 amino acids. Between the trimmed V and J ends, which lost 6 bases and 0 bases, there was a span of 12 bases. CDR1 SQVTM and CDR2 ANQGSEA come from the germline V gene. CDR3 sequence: CSVLQGNSYEQYF. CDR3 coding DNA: TGCAGCGTACTTCAGGGAAACTCCTACGAGCAGTACTTC.

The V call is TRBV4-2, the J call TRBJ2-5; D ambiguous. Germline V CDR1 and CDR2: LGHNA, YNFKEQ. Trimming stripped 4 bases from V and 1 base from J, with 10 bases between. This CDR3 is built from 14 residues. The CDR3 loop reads CASSRPFVQETQYF. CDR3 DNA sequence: TGTGCCAGCAGCCGCCCGTTTGTCCAAGAGACCCAGTACTTC.

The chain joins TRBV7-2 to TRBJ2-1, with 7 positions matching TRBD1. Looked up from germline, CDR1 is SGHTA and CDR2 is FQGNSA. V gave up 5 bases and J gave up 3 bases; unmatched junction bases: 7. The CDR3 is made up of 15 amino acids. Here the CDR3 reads CASSPRQGVYNEQFF. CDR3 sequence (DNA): TGTGCCAGCAGCCCCAGACAGGGTGTCTACAATGAGCAGTTCTTC.

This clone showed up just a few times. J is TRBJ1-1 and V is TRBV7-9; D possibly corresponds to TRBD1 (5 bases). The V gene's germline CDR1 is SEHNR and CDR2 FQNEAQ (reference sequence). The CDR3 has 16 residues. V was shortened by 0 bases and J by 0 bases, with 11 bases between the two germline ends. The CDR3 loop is CASSLAPEGMNTEAFF. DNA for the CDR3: TGTGCCAGCAGCTTAGCGCCCGAGGGGATGAACACTGAAGCTTTCTTT.

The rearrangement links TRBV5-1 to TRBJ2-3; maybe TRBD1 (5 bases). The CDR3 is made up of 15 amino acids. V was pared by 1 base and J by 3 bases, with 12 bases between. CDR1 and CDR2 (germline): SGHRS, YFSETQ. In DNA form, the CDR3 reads TGCGCCAGCAGCTTGCTGGGGCCTCAGACAGATACGCAGTATTTT. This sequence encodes CASSLLGPQTDTQYF.

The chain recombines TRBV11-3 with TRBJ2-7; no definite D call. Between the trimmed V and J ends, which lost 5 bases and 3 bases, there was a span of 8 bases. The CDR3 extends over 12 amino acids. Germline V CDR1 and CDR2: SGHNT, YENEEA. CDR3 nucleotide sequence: TGTGCCAGCAGCCCCCTTGACTACGAGCAGTACTTC. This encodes CASSPLDYEQYF.

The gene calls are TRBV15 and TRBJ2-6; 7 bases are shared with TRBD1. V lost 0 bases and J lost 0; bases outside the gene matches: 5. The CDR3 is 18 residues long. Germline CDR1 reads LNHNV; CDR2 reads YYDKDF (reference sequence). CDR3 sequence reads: CATSRDTGQSSGANVLTF. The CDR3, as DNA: TGTGCCACCAGCAGAGACACGGGACAGTCCTCTGGGGCCAACGTCCTGACTTTC.

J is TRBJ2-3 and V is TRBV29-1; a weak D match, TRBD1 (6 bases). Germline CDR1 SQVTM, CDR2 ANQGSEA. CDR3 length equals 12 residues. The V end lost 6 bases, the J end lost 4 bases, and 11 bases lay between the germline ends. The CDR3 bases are TGCAGCGTAGATACAGGGTCAGATACGCAGTATTTT. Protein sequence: CSVDTGSDTQYF.

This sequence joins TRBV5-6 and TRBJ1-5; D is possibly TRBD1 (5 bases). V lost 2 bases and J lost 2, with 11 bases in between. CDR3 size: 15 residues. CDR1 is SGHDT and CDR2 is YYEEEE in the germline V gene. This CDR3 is CASSFGWGGNQPQHF. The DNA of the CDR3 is TGTGCCAGCAGCTTCGGTTGGGGGGGCAATCAGCCCCAGCATTTT.

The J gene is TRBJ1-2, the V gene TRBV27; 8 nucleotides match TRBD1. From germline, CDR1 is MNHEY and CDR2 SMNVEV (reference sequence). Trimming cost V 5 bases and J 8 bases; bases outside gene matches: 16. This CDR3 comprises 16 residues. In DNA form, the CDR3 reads TGTGCCAGCAGTGACCCGCGACAGGGGCGACTGCGCGGCTACACCTTC. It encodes CASSDPRQGRLRGYTF.

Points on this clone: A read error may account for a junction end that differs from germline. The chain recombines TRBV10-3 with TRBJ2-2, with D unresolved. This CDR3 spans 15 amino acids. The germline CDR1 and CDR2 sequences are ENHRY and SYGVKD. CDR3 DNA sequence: TGTGCCAGCAGTGAAGCGCACGGCAGCACCGGGGAGCTGTTTTTT. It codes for CASSEAHGSTGELFF.

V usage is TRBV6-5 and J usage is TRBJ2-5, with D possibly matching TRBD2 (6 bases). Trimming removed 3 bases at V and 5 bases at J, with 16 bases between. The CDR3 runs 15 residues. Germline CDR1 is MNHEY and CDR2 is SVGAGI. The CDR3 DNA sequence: TGTGCCAGCAGTTATGCGAGCTACCGGGGGGAGACCCAGTACTTC. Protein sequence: CASSYASYRGETQYF.

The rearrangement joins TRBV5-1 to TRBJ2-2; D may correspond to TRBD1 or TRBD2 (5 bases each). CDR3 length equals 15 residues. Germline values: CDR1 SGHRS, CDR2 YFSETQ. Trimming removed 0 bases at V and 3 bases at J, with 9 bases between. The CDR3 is CASSLEGTYTGELFF. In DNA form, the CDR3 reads TGCGCCAGCAGCTTGGAGGGGACCTACACCGGGGAGCTGTTTTTT.

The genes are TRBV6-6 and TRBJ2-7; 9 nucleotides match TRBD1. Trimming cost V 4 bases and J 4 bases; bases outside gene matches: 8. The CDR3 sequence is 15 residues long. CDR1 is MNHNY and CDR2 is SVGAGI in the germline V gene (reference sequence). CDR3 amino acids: CASSWPGTGIYEQYF. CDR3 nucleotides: TGTGCCAGCAGTTGGCCAGGGACAGGGATATACGAGCAGTACTTC.

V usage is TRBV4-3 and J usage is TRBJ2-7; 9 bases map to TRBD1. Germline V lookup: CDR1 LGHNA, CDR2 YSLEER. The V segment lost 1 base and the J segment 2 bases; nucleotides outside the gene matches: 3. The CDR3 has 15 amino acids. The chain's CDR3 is CASSQVGTGTYEQYF. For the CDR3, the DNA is TGCGCCAGCAGCCAAGTTGGGACAGGGACCTACGAGCAGTACTTC.

In DNA, the CDR3 is TGTGCCAGCTCACCACTGGATACCGAAAACATTCAGTACTTC. It codes for CASSPLDTENIQYF. The chain joins TRBV18 to TRBJ2-4; no clear D gene. Trimming pared 1 base from V and 5 bases from J, leaving 9 bases between. This CDR3 has 14 amino acids. From germline, CDR1 is KGHSH and CDR2 LQKENI.

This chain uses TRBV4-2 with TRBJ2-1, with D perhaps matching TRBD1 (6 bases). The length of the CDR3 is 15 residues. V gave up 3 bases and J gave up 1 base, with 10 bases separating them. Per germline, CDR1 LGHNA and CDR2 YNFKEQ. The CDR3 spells CASSHRQVSYNEQFF. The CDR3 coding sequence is TGTGCCAGCAGCCACCGACAGGTTTCCTACAATGAGCAGTTCTTC.

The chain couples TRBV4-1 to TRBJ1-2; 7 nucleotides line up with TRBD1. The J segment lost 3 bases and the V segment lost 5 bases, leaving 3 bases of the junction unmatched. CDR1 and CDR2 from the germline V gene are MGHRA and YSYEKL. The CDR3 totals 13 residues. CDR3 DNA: TGCGCCAGCAGCTTTCAGGGGGACTATGGCTACACCTTC. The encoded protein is CASSFQGDYGYTF.

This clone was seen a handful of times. This chain's CDR3 is CASSQWTGGTEAFF. As DNA, the CDR3 is TGCGCCAGCAGCCAATGGACAGGGGGCACTGAAGCTTTCTTT. The rearrangement joins TRBV4-1 to TRBJ1-1; TRBD1 matches 10 bases. The CDR3 is made up of 14 amino acids. The germline gives CDR1 MGHRA, CDR2 YSYEKL. Losses at the gene ends were 2 bases for V and 4 bases for J; bases not matched to a gene: 1.

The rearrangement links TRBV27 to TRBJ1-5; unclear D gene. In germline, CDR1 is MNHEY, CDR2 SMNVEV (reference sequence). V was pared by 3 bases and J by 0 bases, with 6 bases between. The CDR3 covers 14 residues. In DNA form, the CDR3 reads TGTGCCAGCAGTTTGTATAATAGCAATCAGCCCCAGCATTTT. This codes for CASSLYNSNQPQHF.

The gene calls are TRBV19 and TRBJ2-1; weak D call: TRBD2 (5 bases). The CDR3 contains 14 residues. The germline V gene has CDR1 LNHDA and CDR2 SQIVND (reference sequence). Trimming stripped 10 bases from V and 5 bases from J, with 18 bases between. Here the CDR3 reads CATLGPAGDNEQFF. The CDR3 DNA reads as TGTGCCACCCTGGGCCCGGCCGGGGACAATGAGCAGTTCTTC.

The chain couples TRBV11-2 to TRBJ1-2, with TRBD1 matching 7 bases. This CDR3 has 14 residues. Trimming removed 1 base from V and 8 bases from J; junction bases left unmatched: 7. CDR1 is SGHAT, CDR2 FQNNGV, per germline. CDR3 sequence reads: CASSLAGRGMGYTF. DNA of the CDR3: TGTGCCAGCAGCTTAGCGGGCAGGGGGATGGGCTACACCTTC.

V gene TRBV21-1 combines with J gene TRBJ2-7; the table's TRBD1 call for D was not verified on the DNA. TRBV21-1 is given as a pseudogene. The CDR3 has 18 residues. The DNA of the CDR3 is TGTGCCAGCAGCAAAGGCCCGGGACAGGGCTCGGCAGTCTACGAGCAGTACTTC. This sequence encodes CASSKGPGQGSAVYEQYF.

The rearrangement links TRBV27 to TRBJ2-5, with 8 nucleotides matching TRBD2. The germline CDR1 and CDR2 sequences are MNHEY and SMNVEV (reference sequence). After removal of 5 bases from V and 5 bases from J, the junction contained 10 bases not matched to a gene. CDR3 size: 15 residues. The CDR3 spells CASSPPGLAGETQYF. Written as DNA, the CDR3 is TGTGCCAGCAGTCCCCCGGGTCTAGCGGGTGAGACCCAGTACTTC.

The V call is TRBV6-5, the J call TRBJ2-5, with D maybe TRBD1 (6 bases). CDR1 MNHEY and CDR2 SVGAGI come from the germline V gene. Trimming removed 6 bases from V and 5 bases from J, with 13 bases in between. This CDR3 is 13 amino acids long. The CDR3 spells CASSLGQSETQYF. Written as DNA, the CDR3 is TGTGCCAGCAGCCTTGGACAGTCGGAGACCCAGTACTTC.

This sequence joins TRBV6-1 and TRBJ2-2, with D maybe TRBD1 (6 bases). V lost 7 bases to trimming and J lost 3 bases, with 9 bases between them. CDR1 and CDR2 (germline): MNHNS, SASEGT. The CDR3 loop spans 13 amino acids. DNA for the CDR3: TGTGCCAGCAACAGGGTTTACACCGGGGAGCTGTTTTTT. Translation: CASNRVYTGELFF.